This TCR beta chain was retrieved from a study of PD-1 blockade in classical Hodgkin lymphoma. Study outcomes and limitations: Healthy donors were reported to have higher baseline TCR diversity than newly diagnosed patients. The causes of the repertoire differences, possibly disease activity or prior therapy, remain undefined. Complete responders had baseline diversity similar to newly diagnosed patients.

The V gene's germline CDR1 is SGHAT and CDR2 FQNNGV. The CDR3 is 14 residues long. V lost 4 bases to trimming and J lost 14 bases, with 23 bases between them. Brentuximab vedotin exposure varied among the patients, all of whom had relapsed after autologous stem cell transplantation. Complete response, partial response or progressive disease constituted the best response categories observed. This clone was picked up a small number of times. The antigen is not known. TCRdb's table, derived via immunoSEQ multiplex PCR, lists solely in-frame clones and lacks some. The sample holds 15,000 to 20,000 clones; less than 85% are singletons and the top ten take roughly 5.9%.

This chain links TRBV11-2 with TRBJ1-1; possibly TRBD1 for D (5 bases). The TCR sequence derives from a human donor with classical Hodgkin lymphoma. The input for sequencing was peripheral blood mononuclear cells (PBMCs), taken at baseline. The CDR3 DNA is TGTGCCAGCAGCTGGGGCGGTTCCATCTCTCTGCCCTTCTTT. As protein: CASSWGGSISLPFF.